This T cell receptor beta chain was captured in a study of T cell changes during pregnancy in multiple sclerosis. In its sample, this clone was seen once. The J segment lost 6 bases and the V segment lost 4 bases, leaving 10 bases of the junction unmatched. CDR1 SGHRS and CDR2 YFSETQ come from the germline V gene. The length of the CDR3 is 17 residues. Assay used: immunoSEQ multiplex PCR; TCRdb lists only in-frame clones, some missing. This repertoire shows about 40,000 clones, 80% to 90% found once; its top ten account for roughly 0.53%. The clonotype originates from a female donor with multiple sclerosis, enrolled in a pregnancy study. The specimen comprised CD4+ T cells from peripheral blood mononuclear cells, sampled in the first trimester of pregnancy. The rearrangement uses TRBV5-1 and TRBJ2-2, with 12 bases aligning to TRBD2. In DNA, the CDR3 is TGCGCCAGCAGCACCAGCCGACTAGCGGGAGAGTCCGGGGAGCTGTTTTTT. Its translation is CASSTSRLAGESGELFF.